This T cell receptor (beta chain) was identified in a study of blood T cells in healthy people across ages. Turning to the study itself: About one barcoded beta molecule per two T cells was captured by template switching.

Per sample, extraction of total RNA gave at least 5.5 micrograms in every case. Germline loops: CDR1 LNHNV, CDR2 YYDKDF (reference sequence). The CDR3 extends over 13 amino acids. Deletions cut 0 bases from V and 7 bases from J, with 9 bases between. A sample-barcoded 5' primer and a J-beta primer mix were used in a second PCR of about 6 to 12 cycles. TCRdb recomputed calls from the 5' RACE reads with MiXCR, one row per CDR3 protein. Among about 930,000 distinct CDR3 sequences, roughly 28% were seen once, and the ten largest hold 9.5% to 13%. This clonotype was picked up a small number of times. These data are also associated with another study on T cells of mothers and their children. Per that paper: Researchers put all of the extracted RNA into cDNA synthesis, using roughly 1.5 ug per 15 ul. Whether related or unrelated, pairs show similar shaping of TCR recombination output by thymic selection.

This clonotype was sampled from a woman in her forties in good health. Sequencing used blood. The chain employs TRBV15 and TRBJ1-1, with D uncertain. The CDR3 here is CATSRDYKSEAFF. The CDR3, as DNA: TGTGCCACCAGCAGAGATTATAAGAGTGAAGCTTTCTTT.